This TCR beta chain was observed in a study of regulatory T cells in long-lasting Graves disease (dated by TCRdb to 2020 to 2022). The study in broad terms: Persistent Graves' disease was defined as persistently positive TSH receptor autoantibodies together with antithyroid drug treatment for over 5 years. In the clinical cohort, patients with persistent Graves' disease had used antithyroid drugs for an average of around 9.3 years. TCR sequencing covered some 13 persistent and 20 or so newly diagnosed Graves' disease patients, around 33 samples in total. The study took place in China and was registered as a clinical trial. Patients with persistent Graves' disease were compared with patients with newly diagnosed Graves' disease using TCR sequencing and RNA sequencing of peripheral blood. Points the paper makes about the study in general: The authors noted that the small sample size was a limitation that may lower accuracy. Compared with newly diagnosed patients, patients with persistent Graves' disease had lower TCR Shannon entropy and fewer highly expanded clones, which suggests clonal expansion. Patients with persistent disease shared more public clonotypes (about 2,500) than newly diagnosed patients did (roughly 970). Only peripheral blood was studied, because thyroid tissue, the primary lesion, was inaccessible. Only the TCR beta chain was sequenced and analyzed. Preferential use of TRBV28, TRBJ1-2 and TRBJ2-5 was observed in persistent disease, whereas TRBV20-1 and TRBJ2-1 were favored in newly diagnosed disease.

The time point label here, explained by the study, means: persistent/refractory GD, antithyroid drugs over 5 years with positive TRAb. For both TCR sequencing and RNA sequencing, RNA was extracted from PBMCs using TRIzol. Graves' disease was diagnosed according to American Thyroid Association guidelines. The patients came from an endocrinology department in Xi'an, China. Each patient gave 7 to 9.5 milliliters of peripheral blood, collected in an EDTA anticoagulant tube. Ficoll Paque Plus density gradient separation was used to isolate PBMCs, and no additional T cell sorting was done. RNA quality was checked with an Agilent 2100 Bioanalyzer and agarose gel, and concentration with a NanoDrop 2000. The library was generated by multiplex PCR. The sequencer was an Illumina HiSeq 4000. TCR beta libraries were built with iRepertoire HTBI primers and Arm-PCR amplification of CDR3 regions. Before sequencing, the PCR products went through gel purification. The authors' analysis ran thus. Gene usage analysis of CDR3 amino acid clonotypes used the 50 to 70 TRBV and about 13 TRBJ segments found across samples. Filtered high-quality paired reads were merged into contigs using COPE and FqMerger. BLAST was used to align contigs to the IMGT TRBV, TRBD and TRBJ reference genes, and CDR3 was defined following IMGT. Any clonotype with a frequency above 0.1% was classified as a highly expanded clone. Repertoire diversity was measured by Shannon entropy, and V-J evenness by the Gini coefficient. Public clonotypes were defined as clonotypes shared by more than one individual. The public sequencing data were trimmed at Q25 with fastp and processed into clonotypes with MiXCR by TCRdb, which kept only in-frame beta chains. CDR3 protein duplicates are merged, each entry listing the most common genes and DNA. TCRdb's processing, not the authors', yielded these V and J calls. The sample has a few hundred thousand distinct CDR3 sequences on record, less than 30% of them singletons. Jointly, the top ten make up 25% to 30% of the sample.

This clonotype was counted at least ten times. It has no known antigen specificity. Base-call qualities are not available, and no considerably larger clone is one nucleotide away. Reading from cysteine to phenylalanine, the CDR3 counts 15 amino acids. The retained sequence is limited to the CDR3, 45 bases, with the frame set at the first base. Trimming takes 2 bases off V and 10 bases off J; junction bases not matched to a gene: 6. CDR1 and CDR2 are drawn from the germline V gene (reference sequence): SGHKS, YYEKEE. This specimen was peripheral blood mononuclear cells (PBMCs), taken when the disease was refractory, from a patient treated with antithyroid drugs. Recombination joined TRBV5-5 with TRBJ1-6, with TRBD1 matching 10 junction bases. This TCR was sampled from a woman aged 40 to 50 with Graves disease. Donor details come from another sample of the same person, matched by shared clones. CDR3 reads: CASSFRDRGLSPLHF. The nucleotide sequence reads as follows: TGTGCCAGCAGCTTCCGGGACAGGGGTTTGTCACCCCTCCACTTT.